The 10 T cell receptor beta chains given below trace back to one sample, sequenced in a study of STAT5B mutations in CD4+ large granular lymphocyte leukemia. The repertoire was sequenced with immunoSEQ multiplex PCR; TCRdb's copy has only in-frame clones and lacks some. The sample has under 35,000 clones; around 70% are singletons. Sequenced material: CD4+ T cells from blood buffy coats. These receptors originate from a human donor in good health.

V gene TRBV2 combines with J gene TRBJ1-5; D is unclear. V was trimmed by 7 bases and J by 6 bases, leaving 19 bases between them. The CDR3 consists of 15 residues. CDR1 is SNHLY, CDR2 FYNNEI, per germline. CDR3 sequence: CASTLSGQSGQPQHF. In DNA form, the CDR3 reads TGTGCCAGCACCCTAAGTGGCCAGAGTGGTCAGCCCCAGCATTTT.

The sample holds a few counts of this clone. The rearrangement joins TRBV19 to TRBJ1-3; tentative D call: TRBD1 (6 bases). Trimming took off 7 bases at V and 2 bases at J, with 12 bases between the two ends. This CDR3 is built from 14 residues. Germline CDR1 LNHDA, CDR2 SQIVND (reference sequence). The CDR3 loop is CASTRQEAGNTIYF. DNA for the CDR3: TGTGCCAGTACCCGACAGGAGGCTGGAAACACCATATATTTT.

This chain joins TRBV23-1 and TRBJ2-7; the D gene is possibly TRBD2 (5 bases). TRBV23-1 is assigned to the ORF class and has an uncertain function. This CDR3 contains 15 residues. The germline V and J ends were trimmed by 6 bases and 4 bases, with 19 bases remaining between them. As DNA, the CDR3 is TGCGCCAGCAGCCCTCGGACTTTTCCGACTTACGAGCAGTACTTC. Encoded protein: CASSPRTFPTYEQYF.

The chain joins TRBV29-1 to TRBJ2-7, with D unresolved. Trimming took 4 bases from V and 0 from J, leaving 7 bases between them. The CDR3 runs to 12 residues. Looked up from germline, CDR1 is SQVTM and CDR2 is ANQGSEA. The CDR3 nucleotides are TGCAGCGTTGGGGCCAGCTCCTACGAGCAGTACTTC. The encoded protein is CSVGASSYEQYF.

The gene calls are TRBV5-1 and TRBJ1-5, with D possibly being TRBD1 (6 bases). Trimming pared 2 bases from V and 5 bases from J, leaving 17 bases between. CDR3 length equals 16 residues. Germline V lookup: CDR1 SGHRS, CDR2 YFSETQ. The CDR3 DNA follows: TGCGCCAGCAGCTTCCGGGACAATGTCGTGGATCAGCCCCAGCATTTT. The encoded protein is CASSFRDNVVDQPQHF.

The chain uses TRBV28 and TRBJ1-2, with 9 bases aligning to TRBD1. The trim removed 4 bases at V and 6 bases at J, leaving 9 bases unmatched. This CDR3 is built from 15 residues. Germline V lookup: CDR1 MDHEN, CDR2 SYDVKM. The CDR3 DNA sequence: TGTGCCAGCAGTTGGGCCCAAACAGGGGGCAATGGCTACACCTTC. Residues: CASSWAQTGGNGYTF.

A single count supports this clone. The chain links TRBV6-1 to TRBJ2-3; 9 bases line up with TRBD1. CDR3 length equals 15 residues. The germline V gene has CDR1 MNHNS and CDR2 SASEGT. V shed 10 bases and J 0 bases; nucleotides not matched to a gene: 8. The CDR3 DNA sequence: TGTGCCACGCAGTCGACAGGGGGTAGCACAGATACGCAGTATTTT. Protein: CATQSTGGSTDTQYF.

The chain employs TRBV19 and TRBJ1-6, with 7 bases lining up with TRBD1. With 5 bases clipped from V and 7 bases from J, the junction kept 11 bases outside the gene matches. CDR3 size: 16 residues. The germline gives CDR1 LNHDA, CDR2 SQIVND (reference sequence). In DNA form, the CDR3 reads TGTGCCAGTAGTGCGAATTGGGACAGATTGAATTCACCCCTCCACTTT. This codes for CASSANWDRLNSPLHF. Based on the CDR3 plus reference TRBV19 and TRBJ1-6, the full variable domain is DGGITQSPKYLFRKEGQNVTLSCEQNLNHDAMYWYRQDPGQGLRLIYYSQIVNDFQKGDIAEGYSVSREKKESFPLTVTSAQKNPTAFYLCASSANWDRLNSPLHFGNGTRLTVT.

The V and J genes are TRBV19 and TRBJ2-7; D is unresolved. Trimming pared 2 bases from V and 3 bases from J, leaving 8 bases between. CDR1 LNHDA and CDR2 SQIVND come from the germline V gene (reference sequence). The CDR3 consists of 13 residues. CDR3 sequence: CASSIKDGYEQYF. CDR3 sequence (DNA): TGTGCCAGTAGTATAAAGGACGGCTACGAGCAGTACTTC.

A few counts support this clone. J is TRBJ1-4 and V is TRBV11-2; 8 bases map to TRBD1. V trimming: 5 bases; J trimming: 1 base; junction bases outside the gene matches: 6. Germline values: CDR1 SGHAT, CDR2 FQNNGV. There are 16 residues in the CDR3. For the CDR3, the DNA is TGTGCCAGCAGCCCCCGACAGGGGTTAACTAATGAAAAACTGTTTTTT. The encoded protein is CASSPRQGLTNEKLFF.